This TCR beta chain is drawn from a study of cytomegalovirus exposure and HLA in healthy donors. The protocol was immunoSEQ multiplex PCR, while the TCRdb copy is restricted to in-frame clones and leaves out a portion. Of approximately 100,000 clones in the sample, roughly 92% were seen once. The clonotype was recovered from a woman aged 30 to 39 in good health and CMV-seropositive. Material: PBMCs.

The CDR3 sequence: CASSLDTSAYEQYF. CDR3 DNA: TGCGCCAGCAGCTTGGATACTAGCGCCTACGAGCAGTACTTC. The chain is built from TRBV5-1 and TRBJ2-7, with TRBD2 identical over 7 bases. This CDR3 spans 14 amino acids. V dropped 0 bases and J dropped 2; count of bases not matched to a gene: 2. Germline values: CDR1 SGHRS, CDR2 YFSETQ.